These 24 T cell receptor beta chains were sequenced from one sample in a study of molecular identifiers for immune sequencing clone quantification. Via MiXCR, TCRdb re-called the PCR reads, giving one row per CDR3 protein. The profile shows 85,000 to 100,000 distinct CDR3 sequences, roughly 24% of them singletons. The sequenced material came from naive CD8+ T cells from blood, with Jurkat cell RNA spiked in. The subset was: FACS-sorted CD8+CD4-CCR7+CD45RA+ naive T cells. The receptors derive from a human donor in good health. Some libraries in this study had Jurkat cell RNA spiked in.

V usage is TRBV30 and J usage is TRBJ2-1; D is uncertain. Trimming took off 0 bases at V and 9 bases at J, with 12 bases between the two ends. The CDR3 is 13 residues long. The germline CDR1 and CDR2 sequences are GTSNPN and SVGIG (reference sequence). CDR3 DNA sequence: TGTGCCTGGAGTGTACACTTAGCTGCTGAGCAGTTCTTC. Its translation is CAWSVHLAAEQFF.

The table lists this clonotype with many counts. V is TRBV4-3 and J is TRBJ2-7; TRBD1 aligns across 9 bases. The CDR3 contains 15 residues. The V gene end was trimmed by 2 bases and the J gene end by 6 bases; junction bases not matched to a gene: 8. Per the germline V gene, CDR1 is LGHNA and CDR2 is YSLEER. CDR3 residues: CASSQFRDRVSEQYF. The CDR3 region has the DNA TGCGCCAGCAGCCAATTCCGGGACAGGGTTTCCGAGCAGTACTTC.

This chain connects TRBV4-3 to TRBJ2-7, with D tentatively TRBD1 (6 bases). V was pared by 0 bases and J by 3 bases, with 12 bases between. The CDR3 has 15 residues. CDR1 is LGHNA, CDR2 YSLEER, per germline. Here the CDR3 reads CASSQDRGSLYEQYF. CDR3 DNA: TGCGCCAGCAGCCAAGATAGGGGGAGCCTCTACGAGCAGTACTTC.

This clonotype was seen ten or more times. This chain uses TRBV27 with TRBJ2-3; D unresolved. Germline V CDR1 and CDR2: MNHEY, SMNVEV (reference sequence). With 5 bases removed from V and 0 bases from J, the gap between germline ends came to 6 bases. CDR3 length: 13 residues. The CDR3 nucleotides are TGTGCCAGCAGTGCCACTAGCACAGATACGCAGTATTTT. Its protein product is CASSATSTDTQYF.

This clonotype was picked up many times. V gene TRBV6-2 or TRBV6-3 combines with J gene TRBJ2-1; 8 bases map to TRBD1. This CDR3 region has 18 residues. In germline, CDR1 is MNHEY, CDR2 SVGEGT. Trimming cost V 7 bases and J 1 base; bases outside gene matches: 15. CDR3 loop: CASNILGAGGLSYNEQFF. DNA for the CDR3: TGTGCCAGCAACATTCTTGGTGCAGGGGGCCTTTCCTACAATGAGCAGTTCTTC.

This clonotype was seen at least ten times. This sequence joins TRBV4-1 and TRBJ2-7, with 8 bases fitting TRBD1. CDR3 length: 15 amino acids. The V and J ends lost 4 bases and 2 bases, in that order; junction bases with no gene match: 7. The germline V gene encodes CDR1 MGHRA and CDR2 YSYEKL. The CDR3 protein is CASSPDRGETYEQYF. The CDR3, as DNA: TGCGCCAGCAGCCCCGACAGGGGAGAAACCTACGAGCAGTACTTC.

The chain joins TRBV13 to TRBJ1-1; possible D gene TRBD1, 6 bases. The V gene lost 7 bases and the J gene lost 4 bases, with 22 bases spanning the gap. The CDR3 is 16 residues long. From germline, CDR1 is PRHDT and CDR2 FYEKMQ (reference sequence). The CDR3 DNA sequence: TGTGCCAGCAACCCCGCCACGTCAGGGGTGGGCACTGAAGCTTTCTTT. Translating it yields CASNPATSGVGTEAFF.

The rearrangement joins TRBV30 to TRBJ2-2; TRBD1 is a possible D gene (5 bases). The CDR3 has 14 residues. The V end lost 2 bases, the J end lost 2 bases, and 9 bases lay between the germline ends. The germline gives CDR1 GTSNPN, CDR2 SVGIG (reference sequence). CDR3 sequence reads: CAWSWGRNTGELFF. DNA for the CDR3: TGTGCCTGGAGTTGGGGCAGAAACACCGGGGAGCTGTTTTTT. Full variable domain (remainder filled in from reference TRBV30 and TRBJ2-2): SQTIHQWPATLVQPVGSPLSLECTVEGTSNPNLYWYRQAAGRGLQLLFYSVGIGQISSEVPQNLSASRPQDRQFILSSKKLLLSDSGFYLCAWSWGRNTGELFFGEGSRLTVL.

This clonotype was seen a few times. The V call is TRBV9, the J call TRBJ2-3; no reliable D call. This CDR3 has 15 residues. Germline V lookup: CDR1 SGDLS, CDR2 YYNGEE. V was trimmed by 0 bases and J by 0 bases, leaving 8 bases between them. The CDR3 DNA reads TGTGCCAGCAGCGTAGACGGTCCCAGCACAGATACGCAGTATTTT. It is translated as CASSVDGPSTDTQYF.

In this sample, this clonotype turned up a few times. The rearrangement joins TRBV6-2 or TRBV6-3 to TRBJ1-1; no clear D gene. The V gene's germline CDR1 is MNHEY and CDR2 SVGEGT. The germline V and J ends were trimmed by 2 bases and 8 bases, with 15 bases remaining between them. The CDR3 runs to 14 residues. The CDR3 loop is CASSYVEGQTEAFF. The CDR3 region has the DNA TGTGCCAGCAGTTACGTTGAAGGCCAGACAGAAGCTTTCTTT.

The rearrangement links TRBV9 to TRBJ2-3; tentative D call: TRBD2 (5 bases). V was trimmed by 2 bases and J by 7 bases, leaving 14 bases between them. The CDR3 extends over 14 amino acids. The germline V gene encodes CDR1 SGDLS and CDR2 YYNGEE. The CDR3 here is CASSVYAGRYTQYF. The CDR3 DNA is TGTGCCAGCAGCGTTTATGCGGGCCGTTATACGCAGTATTTT.

The chain couples TRBV4-3 to TRBJ2-7; D may match TRBD1 or TRBD2 (5 bases each). The CDR3 extends over 16 amino acids. Germline-derived CDR1 and CDR2 are LGHNA and YSLEER. Deletions cut 0 bases from V and 2 bases from J, with 14 bases between. The CDR3 region is CASSQDGTRATYEQYF. CDR3 in DNA: TGCGCCAGCAGCCAAGATGGGACGCGAGCGACCTACGAGCAGTACTTC.

Of note for this clonotype: This may be a read error: a much more frequent sequence differs by one nucleotide. The chain employs TRBV7-9 and TRBJ2-7, with D possibly being TRBD1 (6 bases). The germline gives CDR1 SEHNR, CDR2 FQNEAQ (reference sequence). CDR3 size: 14 residues. CDR3: CVSSSSNRAHEQYF. The CDR3, as DNA: TGTGTCAGCAGCTCCTCGAACAGGGCCCACGAGCAGTACTTC.

In this sample, this clonotype turned up many times. The J gene is TRBJ1-6, the V gene TRBV6-5; no firm D call. CDR3 length equals 14 residues. The V end was cut by 7 bases, the J end by 5 bases, with 12 bases between. Germline loops: CDR1 MNHEY, CDR2 SVGAGI. The CDR3 reads CASTLRRNNSPLHF. DNA for the CDR3: TGTGCCAGCACCCTAAGGAGGAATAATTCACCCCTCCACTTT.

Turning to this clonotype: Given a much more abundant clone one base away, this may be a read error. The gene calls are TRBV29-1 and TRBJ2-5; D may match TRBD1 or TRBD2 (6 bases each). The CDR3 length is 14 residues. V shed 2 bases and J shed 9 bases, with 19 bases lying between them. CDR1 SQVTM and CDR2 ANQGSEA come from the germline V gene. The chain's CDR3 is CSVERGLGVEPQYF. For the CDR3, the DNA is TGCAGCGTTGAACGGGGGCTAGGAGTGGAGCCCCAGTACTTC. Based on the CDR3 plus reference TRBV29-1 and TRBJ2-5, the full variable domain is SAVISQKPSRDICQRGTSLTIQCQVDSQVTMMFWYRQQPGQSLTLIATANQGSEATYESGFVIDKFPISRPNLTFSTLTVSNMSPEDSSIYLCSVERGLGVEPQYFGPGTRLLVL.

This clonotype was recorded at least ten times. The chain joins TRBV5-8 to TRBJ1-1; D call uncertain. V was clipped by 0 bases and J by 8 bases, with 8 bases between them. CDR1 SGHTS and CDR2 YDEGEE come from the germline V gene. This CDR3 comprises 12 residues. The CDR3 DNA sequence: TGTGCCAGCAGCTTGGCCTCCGTGGAAGCTTTCTTT. This codes for CASSLASVEAFF.

This clonotype was found many times. One end of the junction fails to match germline, which may point to a read error. The chain carries TRBV5-3 and TRBJ2-7, with 7 bases that match TRBD1. TRBV5-3 is an ORF; its function is uncertain. The CDR3 sequence is 13 residues long. CDR3 bases: TGTGCCAGCAGCTCCGTACAGGGGCGGGAGCAGTACTTC. This translates into CASSSVQGREQYF.

There are many counts of this clonotype. The CDR3 DNA is TGCAGTGCTAGTCCCGCCAGCTATGGCTACACCTTC. Its translation is CSASPASYGYTF. The chain uses TRBV20-1 and TRBJ1-2; D is unresolved. V was shortened by 3 bases and J by 4 bases, with 9 bases between the two germline ends. The CDR3 covers 12 residues. Germline V gives CDR1 DFQATT, CDR2 SNEGSKA (reference sequence).

This clonotype showed up many times. The chain links TRBV20-1 to TRBJ2-2, with a possible D match to TRBD1 (5 bases). Between the trimmed V and J ends, which lost 4 bases and 0 bases, there was a span of 6 bases. There are 13 residues in the CDR3. Germline values: CDR1 DFQATT, CDR2 SNEGSKA (reference sequence). CDR3 residues: CSAIGANTGELFF. CDR3 nucleotide sequence: TGCAGTGCTATAGGGGCGAACACCGGGGAGCTGTTTTTT.

As concerns this clonotype: An end of the junction does not agree with germline; a read error may underlie this. The chain uses TRBV20-1 and TRBJ2-7; D remains ambiguous. The CDR3 loop spans 13 amino acids. CDR1 DFQATT and CDR2 SNEGSKA come from the germline V gene (reference sequence). The CDR3 nucleotides read TGCCGTGCTAGTACCCCCAACTCCTACGAGCCGTACTTC. Protein sequence: CRASTPNSYEPYF.

In this sample, this clonotype turned up a few times. The chain employs TRBV4-3 and TRBJ1-2, with 7 bases fitting TRBD1. The germline V gene encodes CDR1 LGHNA and CDR2 YSLEER. The V segment lost 4 bases and the J segment 4 bases; nucleotides outside the gene matches: 12. The CDR3 is 16 amino acids. CDR3 nucleotides: TGCGCCAGCAGCCCAACTAGGACGGACAGGACCTATGGCTACACCTTC. Its translation is CASSPTRTDRTYGYTF.

The V gene is TRBV20-1, the J gene TRBJ1-1, with D uncertain. The CDR3 is made up of 15 amino acids. CDR1 is DFQATT, CDR2 SNEGSKA, per germline (reference sequence). Trimming cost V 6 bases and J 0 bases, with 17 bases left between them. CDR3 sequence: CSAVPKQSMNTEAFF. In DNA, the CDR3 is TGCAGTGCGGTTCCCAAACAGTCTATGAACACTGAAGCTTTCTTT.

This clonotype was seen many times. This sequence joins TRBV9 and TRBJ1-5; D unclear. Trimming cost V 1 base and J 7 bases, with 15 bases left between them. This CDR3 comprises 15 residues. Germline V CDR1 and CDR2: SGDLS, YYNGEE. The CDR3 is CASSVSGLMGQPQHF. As DNA, the CDR3 is TGTGCCAGCAGCGTATCGGGTTTGATGGGGCAGCCCCAGCATTTT.

This clonotype was counted ten times or more. The V gene is TRBV9, the J gene TRBJ1-3, with unresolved D. Trimming removed 4 bases at V and 0 bases at J, with 11 bases between. In germline, CDR1 is SGDLS, CDR2 YYNGEE. The CDR3 consists of 15 residues. The CDR3 protein is CASSIGWSSGNTIYF. CDR3 DNA: TGTGCCAGCAGCATCGGGTGGAGCTCTGGAAACACCATATATTTT. Full variable domain (missing parts from reference TRBV9 and TRBJ1-3): DSGVTQTPKHLITATGQRVTLRCSPRSGDLSVYWYQQSLDQGLQFLIQYYNGEERAKGNILERFSAQQFPDLHSELNLSSLELGDSALYFCASSIGWSSGNTIYFGEGSWLTVV.